This T cell receptor (beta chain) comes out of a study of blood T cells in healthy people across ages. Combining a sample-barcoded 5' primer with a J-beta primer mix, a second PCR ran for roughly 6 to 11 cycles. TCRdb re-analysed the 5' RACE reads in MiXCR, keeping a single row per CDR3 protein. The sample has over 1,200,000 distinct CDR3 sequences; 59% are singletons. Trimming cost V 8 bases and J 6 bases, with 13 bases left between them. Germline values: CDR1 MNHNS, CDR2 SASEGT. CDR3 length: 12 residues. Only a few counts were recorded for this clonotype. The sequenced sample was blood. The source is a man aged 18 to 29 in good health. The chain is built from TRBV6-1 and TRBJ1-2; a weak D match, TRBD1 (5 bases). In DNA form, the CDR3 reads TGTGCCAGCCGGCTTTGGGGCCATGGCTACACCTTC. Its translation is CASRLWGHGYTF.